One sample yielded the 5 T cell receptor beta chains listed below, sequenced in a study of blood T cell repertoires in COVID-19. Sequenced by immunoSEQ multiplex PCR; TCRdb stores in-frame clones only, minus some. The sample has 50,000 to 75,000 clones; 85% to 90% are singletons. Specimen: peripheral blood. The source of these receptors is a woman aged 45-59 years with active or convalescent COVID-19.

The rearrangement links TRBV19 to TRBJ1-1, with 8 bases that match TRBD1. The V gene end was trimmed by 3 bases and the J gene end by 1 base; junction bases not matched to a gene: 10. The germline gives CDR1 LNHDA, CDR2 SQIVND (reference sequence). The CDR3 sequence is 17 residues long. Here the CDR3 DNA reads TGTGCCAGTAGTATCAGTCCGGCCGACAGGGGGAACACTGAAGCTTTCTTT. It specifies CASSISPADRGNTEAFF.

DNA of the CDR3: TGTGCCAGCAGCCCCCAGGGGTCCAGCTCCTACGAGCAGTACTTC. Protein product: CASSPQGSSSYEQYF. This sequence joins TRBV13 and TRBJ2-7; possibly TRBD1 for D (6 bases). The CDR3 totals 15 residues. The V and J ends lost 5 bases and 0 bases respectively, with 14 bases between them. From germline, CDR1 is PRHDT and CDR2 FYEKMQ (reference sequence).

The count of this clone is one. The chain employs TRBV19 and TRBJ1-2; TRBD1 matches 11 bases. From germline, CDR1 is LNHDA and CDR2 SQIVND (reference sequence). Trimming at V came to 4 bases and at J to 7 bases, leaving 11 bases not matched to a gene. The length of the CDR3 is 16 residues. The chain's CDR3 is CASSTPPGQGAFGYTF. Here the CDR3 DNA reads TGTGCCAGTAGTACCCCCCCCGGACAGGGGGCGTTTGGCTACACCTTC.

The rearrangement links TRBV18 to TRBJ2-3; TRBD2 agrees at 7 bases. V shed 4 bases, J shed 0 bases, and the junction held 4 bases outside the gene matches. Germline assignment: CDR1 KGHSH and CDR2 LQKENI. CDR3 length equals 15 residues. CDR3 amino acids: CASSRSGISTDTQYF. The CDR3 nucleotides are TGTGCCAGCTCACGAAGCGGGATAAGCACAGATACGCAGTATTTT.

The chain uses TRBV21-1 and TRBJ2-1; no check of the table's D call, TRBD1, against the DNA was made. TRBV21-1 is tagged as a pseudogene. The CDR3 totals 16 residues. This chain's CDR3 is CASSKTTGYTYNEQFF. The CDR3 DNA is TGTGCCAGCAGCAAAACGACAGGATATACCTACAATGAGCAGTTCTTC.